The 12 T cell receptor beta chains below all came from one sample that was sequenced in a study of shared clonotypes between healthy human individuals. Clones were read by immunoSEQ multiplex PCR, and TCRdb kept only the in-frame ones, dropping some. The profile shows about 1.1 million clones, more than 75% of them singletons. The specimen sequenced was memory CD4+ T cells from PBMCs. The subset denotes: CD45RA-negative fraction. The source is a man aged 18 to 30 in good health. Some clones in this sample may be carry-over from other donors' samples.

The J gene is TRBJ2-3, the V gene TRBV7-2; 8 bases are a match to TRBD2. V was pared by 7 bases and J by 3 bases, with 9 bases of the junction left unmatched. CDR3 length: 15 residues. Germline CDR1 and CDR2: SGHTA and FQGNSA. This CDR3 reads CASTPGGRKTDTQYF. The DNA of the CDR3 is TGTGCCAGCACCCCGGGGGGGAGAAAAACAGATACGCAGTATTTT.

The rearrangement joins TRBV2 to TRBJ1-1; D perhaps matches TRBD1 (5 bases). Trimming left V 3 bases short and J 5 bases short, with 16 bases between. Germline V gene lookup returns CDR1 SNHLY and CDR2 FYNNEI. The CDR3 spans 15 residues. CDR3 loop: CASSEFLGEGTEAFF. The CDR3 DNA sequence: TGTGCCAGCAGTGAGTTTTTGGGGGAAGGAACTGAAGCTTTCTTT.

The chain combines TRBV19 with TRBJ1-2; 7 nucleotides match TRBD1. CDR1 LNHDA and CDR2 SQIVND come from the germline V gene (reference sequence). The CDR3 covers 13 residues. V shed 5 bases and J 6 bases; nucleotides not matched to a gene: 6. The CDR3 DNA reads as TGTGCCAGTAGTTATACTGACAGGGATGGCTACACCTTC. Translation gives CASSYTDRDGYTF. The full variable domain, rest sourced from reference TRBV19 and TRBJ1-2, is DGGITQSPKYLFRKEGQNVTLSCEQNLNHDAMYWYRQDPGQGLRLIYYSQIVNDFQKGDIAEGYSVSREKKESFPLTVTSAQKNPTAFYLCASSYTDRDGYTFGSGTRLTVV.

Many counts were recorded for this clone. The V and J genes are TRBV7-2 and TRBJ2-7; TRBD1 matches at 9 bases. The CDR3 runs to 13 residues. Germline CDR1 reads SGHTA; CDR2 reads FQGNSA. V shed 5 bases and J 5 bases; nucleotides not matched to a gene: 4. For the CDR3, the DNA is TGTGCCAGCAGCCGGGACAGGGTGAACGAGCAGTACTTC. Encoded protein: CASSRDRVNEQYF.

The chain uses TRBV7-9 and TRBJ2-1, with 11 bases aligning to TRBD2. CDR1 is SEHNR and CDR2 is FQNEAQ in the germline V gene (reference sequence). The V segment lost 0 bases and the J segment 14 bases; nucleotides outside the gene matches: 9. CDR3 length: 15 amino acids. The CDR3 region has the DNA TGTGCCAGCAGCTTAGCATGGGGGCTAGCGGGAGGAGAGTTCTTC. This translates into CASSLAWGLAGGEFF.

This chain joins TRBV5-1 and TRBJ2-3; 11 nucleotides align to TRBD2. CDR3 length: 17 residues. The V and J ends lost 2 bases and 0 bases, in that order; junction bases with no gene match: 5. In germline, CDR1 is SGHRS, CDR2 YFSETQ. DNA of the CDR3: TGCGCCAGCAGCTTTTCTGGACTAGCGGGCAGCACAGATACGCAGTATTTT. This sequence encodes CASSFSGLAGSTDTQYF.

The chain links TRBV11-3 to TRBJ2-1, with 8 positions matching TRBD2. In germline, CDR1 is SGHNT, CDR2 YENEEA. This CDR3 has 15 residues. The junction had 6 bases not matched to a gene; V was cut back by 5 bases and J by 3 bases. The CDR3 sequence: CASSRDGGDYNEQFF. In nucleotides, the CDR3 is TGTGCCAGCAGCAGGGACGGGGGGGACTACAATGAGCAGTTCTTC.

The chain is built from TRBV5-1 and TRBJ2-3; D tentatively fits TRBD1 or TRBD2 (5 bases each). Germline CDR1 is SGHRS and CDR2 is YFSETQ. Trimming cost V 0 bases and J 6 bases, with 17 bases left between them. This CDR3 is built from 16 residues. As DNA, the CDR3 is TGCGCCAGCAGCTTGGCGCTCAGGGACCCATGGGATACGCAGTATTTT. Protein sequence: CASSLALRDPWDTQYF. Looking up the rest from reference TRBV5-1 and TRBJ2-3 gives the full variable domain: KAGVTQTPRYLIKTRGQQVTLSCSPISGHRSVSWYQQTPGQGLQFLFEYFSETQRNKGNFPGRFSGRQFSNSRSEMNVSTLELGDSALYLCASSLALRDPWDTQYFGPGTRLTVL.

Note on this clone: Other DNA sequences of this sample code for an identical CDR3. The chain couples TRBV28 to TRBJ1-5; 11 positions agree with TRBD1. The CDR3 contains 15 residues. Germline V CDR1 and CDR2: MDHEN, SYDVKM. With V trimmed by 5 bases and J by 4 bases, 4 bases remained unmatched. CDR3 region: CASSPRDRGNQPQHF. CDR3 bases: TGTGCCAGCAGTCCTCGGGACAGGGGGAATCAGCCCCAGCATTTT. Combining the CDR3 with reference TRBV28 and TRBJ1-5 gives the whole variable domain DVKVTQSSRYLVKRTGEKVFLECVQDMDHENMFWYRQDPGLGLRLIYFSYDVKMKEKGDIPEGYSVSREKKERFSLILESASTNQTSMYLCASSPRDRGNQPQHFGDGTRLSIL.

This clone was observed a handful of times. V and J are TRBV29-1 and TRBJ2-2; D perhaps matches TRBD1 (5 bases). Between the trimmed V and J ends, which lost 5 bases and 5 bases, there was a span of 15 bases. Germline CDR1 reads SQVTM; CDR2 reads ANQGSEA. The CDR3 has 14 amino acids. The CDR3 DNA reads TGCAGCGTTAGCGATGACAGCCTAACCGGGGAGCTGTTTTTT. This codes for CSVSDDSLTGELFF.

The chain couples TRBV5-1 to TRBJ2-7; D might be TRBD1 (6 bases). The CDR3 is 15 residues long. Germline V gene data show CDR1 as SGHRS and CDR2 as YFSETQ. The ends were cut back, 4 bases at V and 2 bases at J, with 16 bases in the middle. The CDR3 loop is CASSVTAGAPYEQYF. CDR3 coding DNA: TGCGCCAGCAGCGTCACGGCAGGGGCGCCCTACGAGCAGTACTTC.

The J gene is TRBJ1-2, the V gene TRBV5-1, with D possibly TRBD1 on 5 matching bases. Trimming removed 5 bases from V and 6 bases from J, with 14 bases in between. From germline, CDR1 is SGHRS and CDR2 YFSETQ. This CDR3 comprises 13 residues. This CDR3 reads CASRGVSAHGYTF. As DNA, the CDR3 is TGCGCCAGCAGGGGGGTGTCCGCTCATGGCTACACCTTC.